This T cell receptor (beta chain) emerged from a study of blood T cell repertoires in COVID-19. As for the study in general: Both acute and convalescent COVID-19 samples were obtained from the United States, Italy and Spain. T cells, B-cell-depleted T cells, or PBMCs provided the cDNA or gDNA that served as material.

As processed by the authors: Amplifying reference gene primers gave estimates of nucleated cell counts. Sequenced by immunoSEQ multiplex PCR; TCRdb stores in-frame clones only, minus some. D and trimming were read from the DNA, whereas the V and J calls and clone size are those reported in that table. The sample carries around 150,000 clones, 65% to 85% recorded once. The sample holds a few counts of this clone. There are 17 residues in the CDR3. J gave up 2 bases and V 3 bases, and 9 bases lay outside the gene matches. Germline lookup yields CDR1 LGHDT and CDR2 YNNKEL (reference sequence). The receptor was isolated from a woman aged 45-60 years with acute or convalescent COVID-19. This rearrangement joins TRBV3-1 (or the pseudogene TRBV3-2) to TRBJ1-1, with 10 nucleotides matching TRBD1. Sequencing input: peripheral blood. The CDR3 coding sequence is TGTGCCAGCAGCCATTTCCGGGACAGGGGTTTAAACACTGAAGCTTTCTTT. Its translation is CASSHFRDRGLNTEAFF.